One sample yielded the 8 T cell receptor beta chains listed below, sequenced in a study of blood T cell repertoires in COVID-19. The protocol was immunoSEQ multiplex PCR, while the TCRdb copy is restricted to in-frame clones and leaves out a portion. This table holds about 75,000 clones, approximately 88% found once. Sequencing was carried out using peripheral blood. All receptors come from a woman between 45 and 60 years old with acute or convalescent COVID-19.

This chain connects TRBV29-1 to TRBJ2-5; no reliable D call. The germline gives CDR1 SQVTM, CDR2 ANQGSEA. V lost 4 bases and J lost 4, with 13 bases in between. There are 13 residues in the CDR3. The CDR3 DNA is TGCAGCGTTGTCGCAGATAACCGAGAGACCCAGTACTTC. Translating it yields CSVVADNRETQYF.

The V gene is TRBV4-1, the J gene TRBJ2-6; TRBD2 agrees at 13 bases. CDR1 is MGHRA, CDR2 YSYEKL, per germline. V was clipped by 2 bases and J by 4 bases; unmatched bases: 8. The CDR3 length is 19 residues. The chain's CDR3 is CASSQQTLAGGAGANVLTF. The CDR3 bases are TGCGCCAGCAGCCAACAAACACTAGCGGGAGGGGCAGGGGCCAACGTCCTGACTTTC.

The rearrangement joins TRBV28 to TRBJ1-1; perhaps TRBD1 as D (6 bases). With 5 bases removed from V and 9 bases from J, the gap between germline ends came to 16 bases. The CDR3 consists of 13 residues. Germline lookup yields CDR1 MDHEN and CDR2 SYDVKM. The CDR3 region is CASSQGFQGKAFF. In DNA, the CDR3 is TGTGCCAGCAGTCAAGGATTTCAGGGGAAAGCTTTCTTT.

The rearrangement links TRBV7-9 to TRBJ1-2; 8 positions match TRBD1. Per germline, CDR1 SEHNR and CDR2 FQNEAQ (reference sequence). With 3 bases clipped from V and 4 bases from J, the junction kept 4 bases outside the gene matches. The CDR3 length is 14 residues. The CDR3 DNA follows: TGTGCCAGCAGCTTGACCGGGACAGGCTATGGCTACACCTTC. Amino acids: CASSLTGTGYGYTF.

This chain connects TRBV5-6 to TRBJ1-4; 11 bases map to TRBD1. Unmatched junction bases numbered 7, after V lost 5 bases and J lost 7 bases. Germline V lookup: CDR1 SGHDT, CDR2 YYEEEE. This CDR3 is built from 15 residues. The CDR3 region is CASSHPGQGGEKLFF. CDR3 DNA sequence: TGTGCCAGCAGTCATCCGGGACAGGGGGGTGAAAAACTGTTTTTT.

J is TRBJ1-5 and V is TRBV7-3; the D gene is possibly TRBD1 (6 bases). The CDR3 consists of 13 residues. V was clipped by 5 bases and J by 1 base, with 6 bases between them. The germline V gene has CDR1 SGHTA and CDR2 FQGTGA. The CDR3: CASSQGSNQPQHF. For the CDR3, the DNA is TGTGCCAGCAGCCAGGGGAGCAATCAGCCCCAGCATTTT.

V is TRBV6-5 and J is TRBJ1-1, with TRBD1 matching 7 bases. CDR1 is MNHEY and CDR2 is SVGAGI in the germline V gene. The CDR3 sequence is 14 residues long. V lost 6 bases to trimming and J lost 4 bases; unmatched junction nucleotides: 8. CDR3 nucleotides: TGTGCCAGCAGGAGAGAGGGGGCCAGCACTGAAGCTTTCTTT. Protein: CASRREGASTEAFF.

The genes are TRBV28 and TRBJ1-3; 8 nucleotides match TRBD1. The CDR3 has 15 amino acids. Losses at the gene ends were 10 bases for V and 0 bases for J; bases not matched to a gene: 8. CDR1 is MDHEN, CDR2 SYDVKM, per germline. CDR3 DNA: TGTGCCACCATTCCGGACAGGGTCTCTGGAAACACCATATATTTT. It yields the protein CATIPDRVSGNTIYF.